Reported below is one TCR beta chain. Germline CDR1 is SGHAT and CDR2 is FQNNGV. With 5 bases clipped from V and 5 bases from J, the junction kept 7 bases outside the gene matches. The CDR3 has 16 residues. Assay: immunoSEQ multiplex PCR; the TCRdb copy retains only in-frame clones and omits some. The data hold millions of clones, with about 95% observed a single time. It was CD45RO-negative cells, positively selected for CCR7, that made up naive CD8 cells, with terminally differentiated effector memory CD45RA+ cells excluded. The sample belongs to a study of shared clonotypes between healthy human individuals.

The gene calls are TRBV11-2 and TRBJ2-3; 13 nucleotides line up with TRBD2. The receptor's source is a man between 18 and 29 years old in good health. Sequenced input: naive CD8+ T cells sorted from blood. CDR3 loop: CASSQLAGGRGDTQYF. In DNA form, the CDR3 reads TGTGCCAGCAGCCAACTAGCGGGGGGGCGAGGAGATACGCAGTATTTT.